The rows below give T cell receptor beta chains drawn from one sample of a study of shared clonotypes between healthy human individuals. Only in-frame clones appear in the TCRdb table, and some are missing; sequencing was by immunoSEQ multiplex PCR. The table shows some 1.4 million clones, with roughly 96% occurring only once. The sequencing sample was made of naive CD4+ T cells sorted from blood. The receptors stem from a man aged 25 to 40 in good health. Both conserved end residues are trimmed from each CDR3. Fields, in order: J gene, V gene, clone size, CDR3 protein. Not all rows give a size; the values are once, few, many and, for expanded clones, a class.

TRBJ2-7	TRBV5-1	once	ASSLFGTGGYEQY
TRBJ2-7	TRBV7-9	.	ASSLGLAGDEQY
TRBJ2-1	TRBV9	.	ASRGTSGSEGRYPEQF
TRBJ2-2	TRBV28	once	ASSLSYSVIQNTGELF
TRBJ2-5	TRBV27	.	ASSPLAGLGTQY
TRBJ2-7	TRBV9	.	ASSALGSIGEQY
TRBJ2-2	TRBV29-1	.	SALLQNTGELF
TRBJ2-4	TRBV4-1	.	ASSLPTQRETKGVQY
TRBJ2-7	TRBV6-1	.	ASSAGQPTAGQY
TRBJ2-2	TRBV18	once	ASSPGTSGLTGELF
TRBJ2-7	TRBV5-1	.	ASSHPDRGYEQY
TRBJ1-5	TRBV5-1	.	ASSFLDRGSNQPQH
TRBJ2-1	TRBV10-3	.	AISYVWREGRMYNEQF
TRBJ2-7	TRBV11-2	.	ASSLVALVGEGSEQY
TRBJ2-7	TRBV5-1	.	ASSLLQGPGLAGGTSYEQY
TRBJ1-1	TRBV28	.	ASRVRNTEAF
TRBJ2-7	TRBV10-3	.	AISRRDSYEQY
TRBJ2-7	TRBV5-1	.	ASSPGLAESYEQY
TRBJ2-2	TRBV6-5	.	ASSYRDEYTGELF
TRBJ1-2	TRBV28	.	ASEERPYGYT
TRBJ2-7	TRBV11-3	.	ASSLGRDYEQY
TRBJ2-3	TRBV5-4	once	ASSSAKSTDTQY
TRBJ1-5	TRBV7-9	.	ASSPPGGNQPQH
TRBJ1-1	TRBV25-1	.	ASRLPTTHGNTEAF
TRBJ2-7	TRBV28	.	ASSWSYEQY
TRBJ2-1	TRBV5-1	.	ASSLEASGRSYNEQF
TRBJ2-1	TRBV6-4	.	ASSDRPATPLSYNEQF
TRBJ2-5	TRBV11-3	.	ASSLSAGAGETQY
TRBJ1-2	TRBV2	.	ASSEVGGPSGYT
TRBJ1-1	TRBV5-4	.	ASSPFSTAEAF
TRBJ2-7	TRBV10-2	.	ASSGLAIGNEQY
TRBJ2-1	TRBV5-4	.	ASRFGVSEADNEQF
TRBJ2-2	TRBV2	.	ASSRQGRAGELF
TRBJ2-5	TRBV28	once	ASSTTVQETQY
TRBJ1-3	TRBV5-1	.	ASSLESGVLSNGNTIY
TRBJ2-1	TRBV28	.	ASRGQLYNEQF
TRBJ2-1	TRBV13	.	ASSYGGGAYNEQF
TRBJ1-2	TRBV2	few	ASSRTAGGYT
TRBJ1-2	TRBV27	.	ASSSPGLYGYT
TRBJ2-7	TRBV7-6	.	ASSLAKPGTGALEQY
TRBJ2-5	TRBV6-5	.	ASSYSGGHFQETQY